The 15 T cell receptor beta chains below all came from one sample that was sequenced in a study of blood T cell repertoires in COVID-19. Sequenced by immunoSEQ multiplex PCR; TCRdb stores in-frame clones only, minus some. The table lists over 90,000 clones, around 80% of them singletons. The sequenced sample consisted of peripheral blood. These TCRs come from a man aged 50 or older with active or convalescent COVID-19.

The chain uses TRBV5-1 and TRBJ2-3; 7 nucleotides align to TRBD1. This CDR3 contains 14 residues. The germline CDR1 and CDR2 sequences are SGHRS and YFSETQ. With V trimmed by 3 bases and J by 8 bases, 9 bases remained unmatched. The CDR3 bases are TGCGCCAGCAGCTCTGGCGGACAGGCTTTTACGCAGTATTTT. This translates into CASSSGGQAFTQYF.

The chain uses TRBV5-1 and TRBJ1-1; D unclear. Deletions cut 1 base from V and 7 bases from J, with 14 bases between. The germline CDR1 and CDR2 sequences are SGHRS and YFSETQ. The CDR3 contains 14 residues. DNA of the CDR3: TGCGCCAGCAGCTTGTTGGACTCCTTAGGTGAAGCTTTCTTT. It is translated as CASSLLDSLGEAFF.

The rearrangement uses TRBV29-1 and TRBJ2-7; maybe TRBD1 (8 bases). The CDR3 has 13 amino acids. Looked up from germline, CDR1 is SQVTM and CDR2 is ANQGSEA. V dropped 1 base and J dropped 5 bases, with 12 bases sitting between them. CDR3 coding DNA: TGCAGCGTTGAAGCACAGGGGGGGAACGAGCAGTACTTC. Protein: CSVEAQGGNEQYF.

The genes are TRBV27 and TRBJ2-3, with a weak D call TRBD2 (7 bases). CDR1 is MNHEY and CDR2 is SMNVEV in the germline V gene (reference sequence). CDR3 length: 13 amino acids. Trimming cost V 6 bases and J 5 bases, with 12 bases left between them. DNA of the CDR3: TGTGCCAGCAGAAGGGGGGGGATAGATACGCAGTATTTT. This sequence encodes CASRRGGIDTQYF.

This clone has more than one count but fewer than ten. The chain couples TRBV6-5 to TRBJ1-1, with D perhaps matching TRBD1 (5 bases). The germline V gene has CDR1 MNHEY and CDR2 SVGAGI. Trimming took off 7 bases at V and 5 bases at J, with 11 bases between the two ends. This CDR3 has 12 amino acids. The CDR3 DNA follows: TGTGCCAGCAAGTTGGGGGGAACTGAAGCTTTCTTT. This translates into CASKLGGTEAFF.

The chain links TRBV29-1 to TRBJ2-1, with TRBD2 matching 8 bases. This CDR3 has 16 residues. Germline V lookup: CDR1 SQVTM, CDR2 ANQGSEA. Germline trimming cut 2 bases from V and 6 bases from J; bases unmatched to any gene: 12. CDR3 amino acids: CSVEPPPGGTLNEQFF. The CDR3 DNA reads as TGCAGCGTTGAACCGCCCCCGGGGGGGACACTCAATGAGCAGTTCTTC.

The chain couples TRBV6-5 to TRBJ2-7; 8 nucleotides match TRBD1. This CDR3 region has 14 residues. Germline V gives CDR1 MNHEY, CDR2 SVGAGI. The J segment lost 1 base and the V segment lost 4 bases, leaving 3 bases of the junction unmatched. The CDR3 nucleotides read TGTGCCAGCAGTTCCGGGACAGGATCCTACGAGCAGTACTTC. It is translated as CASSSGTGSYEQYF.

The CDR3 reads CASRGLAGVEQYV. Written as DNA, the CDR3 is TGCGCCAGCCGGGGACTAGCGGGGGTTGAGCAGTACGTC. V and J are TRBV10-2 and TRBJ2-7; 14 nucleotides agree with TRBD2. V was pared by 8 bases and J by 7 bases, with 4 bases of the junction left unmatched. The CDR3 extends over 13 amino acids. CDR1 WSHSY and CDR2 SAAADI come from the germline V gene.

This rearrangement joins TRBV4-2 to TRBJ1-3; D might be TRBD1 (5 bases). The germline V gene has CDR1 LGHNA and CDR2 YNFKEQ. V dropped 4 bases and J dropped 11 bases, with 27 bases sitting between them. The CDR3 is made up of 17 amino acids. The CDR3 is CASSRTQGLDPRRSIYF. The CDR3 nucleotides are TGTGCCAGCAGCCGCACCCAGGGTCTAGATCCCCGAAGGTCCATATATTTT.

This chain links TRBV2 with TRBJ2-3; 11 bases agree with TRBD2. J was trimmed by 0 bases and V by 5 bases; bases with no gene match: 7. Germline CDR1 and CDR2: SNHLY and FYNNEI. This CDR3 is built from 17 residues. CDR3 nucleotides: TGTGCCAGCAGTCGCTGGACTAGCGGGTATAGCACAGATACGCAGTATTTT. Its protein is CASSRWTSGYSTDTQYF.

The chain joins TRBV10-1 to TRBJ2-5; 8 bases agree with TRBD1. Trimming took 5 bases from V and 4 from J; bases not matched to a gene: 6. The CDR3 loop spans 14 amino acids. The germline V gene encodes CDR1 WNHNN and CDR2 SYGVQD (reference sequence). The CDR3: CASSRGQGAETQYF. For the CDR3, the DNA is TGCGCCAGCAGTCGAGGTCAGGGGGCAGAGACCCAGTACTTC.

This sequence joins TRBV18 and TRBJ2-7; no definite D call. In germline, CDR1 is KGHSH, CDR2 LQKENI. Trimming cost V 2 bases and J 2 bases, with 4 bases left between them. The CDR3 totals 12 residues. CDR3 in DNA: TGTGCCAGCTCACCAAATACCTACGAGCAGTACGTC. Translated: CASSPNTYEQYV.

The V and J genes are TRBV6-2 or TRBV6-3 and TRBJ2-2; TRBD2 aligns across 10 bases. Germline V lookup: CDR1 MNHEY, CDR2 SVGEGT. This CDR3 has 15 residues. V dropped 2 bases and J dropped 4; count of bases not matched to a gene: 1. For the CDR3, the DNA is TGTGCCAGCAGTTACGTAGCGGGGGGCACCGGGGAGCTGTTTTTT. This codes for CASSYVAGGTGELFF.

This clone has only a few counts. For the CDR3, the DNA is TGTGCCAGCAGTGCCTTCCTAGGACAGGAGTCTTGGGACGAGCAGTACGTC. Its translation: CASSAFLGQESWDEQYV. V and J are TRBV6-1 and TRBJ2-7, with 7 bases fitting TRBD1. With V trimmed by 4 bases and J by 5 bases, 17 bases remained unmatched. The length of the CDR3 is 17 residues. The germline gives CDR1 MNHNS, CDR2 SASEGT.

V usage is TRBV6-5 and J usage is TRBJ2-5; 8 nucleotides align to TRBD1. Germline assignment: CDR1 MNHEY and CDR2 SVGAGI. This CDR3 region has 13 residues. J was trimmed by 2 bases and V by 7 bases; bases with no gene match: 3. The CDR3 sequence: CASTGQGQETQYF. The DNA for the CDR3 is TGTGCCAGCACCGGACAGGGTCAAGAGACCCAGTACTTC.